The source of this TCR beta chain is a study of T cells in Graves' hyperthyroidism and ophthalmopathy. Amplified regions were TCR beta CDR3 sequences from RNA transcripts. HTBI primers were used for first-round RT-PCR of the TCR CDR3. MiXCR was run by TCRdb on the multiplex PCR reads, yielding one entry per CDR3 protein. The sample contains roughly 600,000 distinct CDR3 sequences, about 14% of which appear only once. The germline V gene has CDR1 LGHNA and CDR2 YNFKEQ. V dropped 0 bases and J dropped 4 bases, with 11 bases sitting between them. CDR3 length equals 15 residues. The sequence was collected from a woman in her forties or fifties with Graves' ophthalmopathy. Material: blood. The chain is built from TRBV4-2 and TRBJ2-3; D uncertain. The CDR3 DNA reads TGTGCCAGCAGCCAAGAAGGCAGGCCGGCAGATACGCAGTATTTT. Translating it yields CASSQEGRPADTQYF.